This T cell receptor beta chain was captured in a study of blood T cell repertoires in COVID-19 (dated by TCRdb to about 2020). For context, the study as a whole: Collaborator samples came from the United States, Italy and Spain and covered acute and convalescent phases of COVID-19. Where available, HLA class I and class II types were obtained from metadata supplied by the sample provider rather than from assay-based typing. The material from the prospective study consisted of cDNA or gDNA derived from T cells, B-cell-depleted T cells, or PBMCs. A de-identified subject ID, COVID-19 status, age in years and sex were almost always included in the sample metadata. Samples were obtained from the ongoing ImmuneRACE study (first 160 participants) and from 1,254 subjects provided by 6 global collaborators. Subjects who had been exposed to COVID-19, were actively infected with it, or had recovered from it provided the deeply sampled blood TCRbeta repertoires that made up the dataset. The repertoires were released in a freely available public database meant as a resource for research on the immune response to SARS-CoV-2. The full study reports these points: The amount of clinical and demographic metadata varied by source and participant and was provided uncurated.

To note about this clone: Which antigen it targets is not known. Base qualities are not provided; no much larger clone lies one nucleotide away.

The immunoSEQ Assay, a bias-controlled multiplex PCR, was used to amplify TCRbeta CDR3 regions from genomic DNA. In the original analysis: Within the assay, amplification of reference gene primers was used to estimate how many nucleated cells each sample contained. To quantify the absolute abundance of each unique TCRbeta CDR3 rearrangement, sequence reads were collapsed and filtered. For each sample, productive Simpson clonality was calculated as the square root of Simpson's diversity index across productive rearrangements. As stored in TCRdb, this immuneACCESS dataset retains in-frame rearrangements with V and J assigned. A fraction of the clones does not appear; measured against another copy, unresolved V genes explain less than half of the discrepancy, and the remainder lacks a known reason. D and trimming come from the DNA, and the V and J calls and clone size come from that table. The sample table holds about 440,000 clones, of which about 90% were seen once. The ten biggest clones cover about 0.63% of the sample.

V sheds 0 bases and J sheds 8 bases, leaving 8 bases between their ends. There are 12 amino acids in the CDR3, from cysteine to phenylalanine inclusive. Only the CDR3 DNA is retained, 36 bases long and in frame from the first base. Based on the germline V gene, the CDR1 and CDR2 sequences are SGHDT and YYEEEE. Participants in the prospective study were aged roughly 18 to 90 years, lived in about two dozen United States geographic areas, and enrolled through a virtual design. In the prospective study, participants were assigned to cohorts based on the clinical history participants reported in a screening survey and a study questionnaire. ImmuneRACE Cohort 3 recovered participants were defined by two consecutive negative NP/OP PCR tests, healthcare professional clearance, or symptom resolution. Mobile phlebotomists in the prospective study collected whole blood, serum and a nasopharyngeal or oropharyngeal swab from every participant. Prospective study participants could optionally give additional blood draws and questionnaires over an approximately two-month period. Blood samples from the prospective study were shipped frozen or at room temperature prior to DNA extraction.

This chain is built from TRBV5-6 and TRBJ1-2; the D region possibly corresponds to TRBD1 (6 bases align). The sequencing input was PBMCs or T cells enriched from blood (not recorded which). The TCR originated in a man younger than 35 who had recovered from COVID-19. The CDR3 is CASSLDRVGYTF. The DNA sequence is TGTGCCAGCAGCTTGGACAGGGTAGGCTACACCTTC. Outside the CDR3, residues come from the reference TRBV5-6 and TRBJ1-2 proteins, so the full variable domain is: DAGVTQSPTHLIKTRGQQVTLRCSPKSGHDTVSWYQQALGQGPQFIFQYYEEEERQRGNFPDRFSGHQFPNYSSELNVNALLLGDSALYLCASSLDRVGYTFGSGTRLTVV.